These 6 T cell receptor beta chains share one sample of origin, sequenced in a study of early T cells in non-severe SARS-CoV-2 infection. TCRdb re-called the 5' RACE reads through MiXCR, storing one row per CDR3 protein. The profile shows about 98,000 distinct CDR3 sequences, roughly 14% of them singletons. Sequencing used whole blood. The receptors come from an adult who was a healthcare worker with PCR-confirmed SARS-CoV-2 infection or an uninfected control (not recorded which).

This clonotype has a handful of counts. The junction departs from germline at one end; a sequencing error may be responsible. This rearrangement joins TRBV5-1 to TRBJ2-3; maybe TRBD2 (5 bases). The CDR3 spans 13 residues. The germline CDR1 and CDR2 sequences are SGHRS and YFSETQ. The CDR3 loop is CASRLDSTDTQYF. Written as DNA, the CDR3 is TGCGCCAGCAGATTGGACTCCACAGATACGCAGTATTTT.

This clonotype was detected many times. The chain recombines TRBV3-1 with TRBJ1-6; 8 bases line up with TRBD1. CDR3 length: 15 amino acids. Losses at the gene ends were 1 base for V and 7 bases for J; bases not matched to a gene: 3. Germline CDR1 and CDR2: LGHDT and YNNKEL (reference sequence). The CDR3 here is CASSQVYRGNSPLHF. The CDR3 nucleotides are TGTGCCAGCAGCCAAGTGTACAGGGGGAATTCACCCCTCCACTTT.

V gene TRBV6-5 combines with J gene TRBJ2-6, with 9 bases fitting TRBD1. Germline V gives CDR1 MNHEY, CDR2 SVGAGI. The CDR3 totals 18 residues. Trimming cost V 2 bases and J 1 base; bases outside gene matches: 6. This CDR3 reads CASSYRQGGLSGANVLTF. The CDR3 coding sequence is TGTGCCAGCAGTTACCGACAGGGGGGACTTTCTGGGGCCAACGTCCTGACTTTC.

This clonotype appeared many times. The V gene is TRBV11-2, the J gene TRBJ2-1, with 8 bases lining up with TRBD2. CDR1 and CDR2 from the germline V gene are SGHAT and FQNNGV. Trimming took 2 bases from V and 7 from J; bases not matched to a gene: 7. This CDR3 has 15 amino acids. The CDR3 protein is CASSLKAGASNEQFF. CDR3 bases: TGTGCCAGCAGCTTAAAAGCGGGGGCGTCAAATGAGCAGTTCTTC. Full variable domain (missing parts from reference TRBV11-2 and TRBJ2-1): EAGVAQSPRYKIIEKRQSVAFWCNPISGHATLYWYQQILGQGPKLLIQFQNNGVVDDSQLPKDRFSAERLKGVDSTLKIQPAKLEDSAVYLCASSLKAGASNEQFFGPGTRLTVL.

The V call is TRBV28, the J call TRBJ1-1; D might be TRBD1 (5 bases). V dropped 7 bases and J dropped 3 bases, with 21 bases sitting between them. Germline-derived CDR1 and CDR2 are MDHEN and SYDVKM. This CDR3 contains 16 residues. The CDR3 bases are TGTGCCAGCACTTTGGGCAGGTCCGGGGGGGACACTGAAGCTTTCTTT. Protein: CASTLGRSGGDTEAFF.

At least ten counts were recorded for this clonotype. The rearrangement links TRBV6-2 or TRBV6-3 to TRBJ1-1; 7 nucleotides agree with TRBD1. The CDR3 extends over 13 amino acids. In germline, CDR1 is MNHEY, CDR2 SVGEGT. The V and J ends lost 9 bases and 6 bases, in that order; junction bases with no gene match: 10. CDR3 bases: TGTGCCAGTGGAAGGGGGCCTGGGGCTGAAGCTTTCTTT. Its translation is CASGRGPGAEAFF.